The text below deals with one T cell receptor beta chain. The antigen is unknown. The CDR3 spans 13 residues. V lost 6 bases and J 2 bases, leaving 10 bases between the germline ends. The data are from a study of response to subunit inactivated influenza vaccine. Overall study findings and caveats: Authors suggested few new T cells are recruited by each seasonal influenza vaccination.

One entry per CDR3 protein results from TCRdb running MiXCR on the RT-PCR reads. The sample carries about half a million distinct CDR3 sequences, 25% recorded once. The receptor was derived from a man aged 50-59 years who received an inactivated influenza vaccine. V gene TRBV12-3 or TRBV12-4 combines with J gene TRBJ1-1; D not resolved. This specimen consisted of CD4+ T cells sorted from PBMCs, obtained around 5 days after vaccination. The CDR3 DNA follows: TGTGCCAGCAGCTTCGGGATCAACACTGAAGCTTTCTTT. Amino acids: CASSFGINTEAFF.